One sample yielded the 17 T cell receptor beta chains listed below, sequenced in a study of blood T cell repertoires in COVID-19. TCRdb's copy holds only in-frame clones and misses some; the assay was immunoSEQ multiplex PCR. The data contain around 95,000 clones, 81% of them singletons. Sample: peripheral blood. These receptors originate from a woman older than 75 with acute or convalescent COVID-19.

The rearrangement joins TRBV28 to TRBJ1-5, with TRBD1 identical over 9 bases. Germline CDR1 MDHEN, CDR2 SYDVKM. With V trimmed by 5 bases and J by 6 bases, 8 bases remained unmatched. The CDR3 is 15 residues long. CDR3 sequence reads: CASSPGDRESQPQHF. The CDR3 region has the DNA TGTGCCAGCAGTCCAGGGGACAGGGAGAGTCAGCCCCAGCATTTT.

The V call is TRBV5-6, the J call TRBJ1-2; 8 bases align to TRBD1. The CDR3 covers 14 residues. CDR1 SGHDT and CDR2 YYEEEE come from the germline V gene. The ends lost 1 base at V and 4 bases at J; junction bases unmatched: 3. CDR3 amino acids: CASSLQGATYGYTF. The CDR3 DNA sequence: TGTGCCAGCAGCTTGCAGGGGGCTACCTATGGCTACACCTTC. The full variable domain, completed using reference TRBV5-6 and TRBJ1-2, is DAGVTQSPTHLIKTRGQQVTLRCSPKSGHDTVSWYQQALGQGPQFIFQYYEEEERQRGNFPDRFSGHQFPNYSSELNVNALLLGDSALYLCASSLQGATYGYTFGSGTRLTVV.

The chain combines TRBV4-1 with TRBJ1-2; D not certain. Germline lookup yields CDR1 MGHRA and CDR2 YSYEKL. CDR3 length: 13 residues. The V end lost 0 bases, the J end lost 4 bases, and 6 bases lay between the germline ends. In DNA form, the CDR3 reads TGCGCCAGCAGCCAAGACGGGAGCTATGGCTACACCTTC. This translates into CASSQDGSYGYTF.

The chain joins TRBV5-4 to TRBJ2-5; 7 nucleotides match TRBD1. Germline assignment: CDR1 SGHNT and CDR2 YYREEE (reference sequence). J lost 5 bases, V lost 3 bases, and 10 bases had no gene match. This CDR3 region has 15 residues. DNA for the CDR3: TGTGCCAGCAGCTCTAAACAGGGGTGGAGGGAGACCCAGTACTTC. It translates to CASSSKQGWRETQYF.

The chain combines TRBV11-3 with TRBJ1-4; no clear D gene. The CDR3 runs to 15 residues. From germline, CDR1 is SGHNT and CDR2 YENEEA. V dropped 6 bases and J dropped 4 bases, with 15 bases sitting between them. CDR3 in amino acids: CASRLTATFNEKLFF. The CDR3 DNA reads TGTGCCAGCAGATTAACAGCAACTTTTAATGAAAAACTGTTTTTT.

V usage is TRBV10-2 and J usage is TRBJ1-2; weak D call: TRBD1 (5 bases). Germline V gives CDR1 WSHSY, CDR2 SAAADI. V lost 3 bases and J 1 base, leaving 15 bases between the germline ends. This CDR3 has 16 amino acids. In nucleotides, the CDR3 is TGCGCCAGCAGTGATCCCGCCGGGACTAATAACTATGGCTACACCTTC. It translates to CASSDPAGTNNYGYTF.

J is TRBJ2-3 and V is TRBV30; 11 bases line up with TRBD2. CDR1 is GTSNPN and CDR2 is SVGIG in the germline V gene (reference sequence). With 0 bases clipped from V and 3 bases from J, the junction kept 5 bases outside the gene matches. The CDR3 extends over 16 amino acids. CDR3 coding DNA: TGTGCCTGGAGTGTTCTTAGCGGGGGGGCAACAGATACGCAGTATTTT. Protein sequence: CAWSVLSGGATDTQYF.

This clone was observed a handful of times. This chain connects TRBV7-8 to TRBJ2-2; D is undetermined. The ends were cut back, 5 bases at V and 7 bases at J, with 8 bases in the middle. The CDR3 covers 12 residues. Germline CDR1 reads SGHVS; CDR2 reads FQNEAQ. CDR3: CASSQEYGELFF. The CDR3 DNA reads TGTGCCAGCAGCCAGGAGTACGGGGAGCTGTTTTTT.

This rearrangement joins TRBV6-1 to TRBJ2-5; 9 bases are a match to TRBD1. The CDR3 consists of 17 residues. With V trimmed by 2 bases and J by 1 base, 8 bases remained unmatched. Germline V gene data show CDR1 as MNHNS and CDR2 as SASEGT. As DNA, the CDR3 is TGTGCCAGCAGTGAATGGGGACAGGGAACCCTCCAAGAGACCCAGTACTTC. The encoded protein is CASSEWGQGTLQETQYF.

This clone was seen a few times. The rearrangement links TRBV5-1 to TRBJ1-1, with D unclear. Trimming cost V 0 bases and J 0 bases, with 18 bases left between them. Germline V gene sequence: CDR1 SGHRS, CDR2 YFSETQ. CDR3 size: 18 residues. CDR3 in DNA: TGCGCCAGCAGCTTGGTAGGGCTCGGGAGAACGATGAACACTGAAGCTTTCTTT. Translated, it gives CASSLVGLGRTMNTEAFF. The full variable domain, with the rest looked up from reference TRBV5-1 and TRBJ1-1, is KAGVTQTPRYLIKTRGQQVTLSCSPISGHRSVSWYQQTPGQGLQFLFEYFSETQRNKGNFPGRFSGRQFSNSRSEMNVSTLELGDSALYLCASSLVGLGRTMNTEAFFGQGTRLTVV.

CDR3 protein: CASSKWGTDGEKLFF. The CDR3 nucleotides read TGTGCCAGCAGCAAATGGGGGACAGACGGTGAAAAACTGTTTTTT. V is TRBV21-1 and J is TRBJ1-4; TRBD1 is taken as the D call from the table, unchecked against the DNA. TRBV21-1 is tagged as a pseudogene. This CDR3 is built from 15 residues.

This clone showed up just once. For the CDR3, the DNA is TGCGCCAGCAGCTTGGAGAGATATAGCTCTGGAAACACCATATATTTT. Translating it yields CASSLERYSSGNTIYF. V and J are TRBV5-1 and TRBJ1-3; D is ambiguous. V dropped 0 bases and J dropped 0 bases, with 10 bases sitting between them. The CDR3 has 16 amino acids. From germline, CDR1 is SGHRS and CDR2 YFSETQ.

The chain has TRBV5-1 and TRBJ2-3, with D possibly matching TRBD2 (6 bases). Trimming shortened V by 3 bases and J by 0 bases, and 11 bases separated the two germline ends. Germline-derived CDR1 and CDR2 are SGHRS and YFSETQ. This CDR3 comprises 15 residues. CDR3 DNA sequence: TGCGCCAGCAGCTCGGGACTGACTAGCACAGATACGCAGTATTTT. This gives the protein CASSSGLTSTDTQYF.

The chain combines TRBV7-2 with TRBJ2-5, with 12 bases identical to TRBD2. The CDR3 runs to 17 residues. The ends lost 5 bases at V and 1 base at J; junction bases unmatched: 8. CDR1 SGHTA and CDR2 FQGNSA come from the germline V gene. The CDR3 here is CASSHAGTSGSQETQYF. In DNA, the CDR3 is TGTGCCAGCAGCCACGCGGGGACTAGCGGGTCCCAAGAGACCCAGTACTTC.

Details on this clone: A read error may account for a junction end that differs from germline. V gene TRBV20-1 combines with J gene TRBJ1-5; D remains unclear. CDR3 length: 14 residues. Germline V gene sequence: CDR1 DFQATT, CDR2 SNEGSKA (reference sequence). CDR3 DNA sequence: TGCAGTGCTAGTCCCTCCTTGGGCAAGCAGCCCCAGCATTTT. Its protein is CSASPSLGKQPQHF.

This clone was seen once. This chain joins TRBV6-4 and TRBJ1-1, with a possible D match to TRBD1 (5 bases). Germline CDR1 and CDR2: MRHNA and SNTAGT. V lost 6 bases, J lost 7 bases, and 15 bases lay in between. CDR3 length: 13 residues. CDR3 amino acids: CASSRVQNGEAFF. Written as DNA, the CDR3 is TGTGCCAGCAGCAGGGTCCAGAATGGTGAAGCTTTCTTT.

The genes are TRBV2 and TRBJ1-3; 8 bases line up with TRBD1. The CDR3 has 16 amino acids. Germline V gene sequence: CDR1 SNHLY, CDR2 FYNNEI. J gave up 0 bases and V 5 bases, and 6 bases lay outside the gene matches. CDR3 sequence (DNA): TGTGCCAGCAGTCGCGGGACAGGTAACTCTGGAAACACCATATATTTT. It is translated as CASSRGTGNSGNTIYF.